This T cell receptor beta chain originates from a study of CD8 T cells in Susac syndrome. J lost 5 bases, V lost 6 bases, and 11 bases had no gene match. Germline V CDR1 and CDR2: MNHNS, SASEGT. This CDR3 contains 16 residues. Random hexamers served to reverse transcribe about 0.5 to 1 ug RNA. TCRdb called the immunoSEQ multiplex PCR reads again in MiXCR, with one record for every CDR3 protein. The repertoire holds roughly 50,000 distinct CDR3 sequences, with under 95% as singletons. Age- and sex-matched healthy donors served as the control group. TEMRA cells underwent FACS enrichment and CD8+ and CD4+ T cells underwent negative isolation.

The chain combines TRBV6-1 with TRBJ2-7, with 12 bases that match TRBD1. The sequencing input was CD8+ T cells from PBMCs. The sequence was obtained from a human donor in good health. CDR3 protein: CASRFGTGGALDEQYF. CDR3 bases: TGTGCCAGCAGGTTCGGGACAGGGGGCGCCCTGGACGAGCAGTACTTC.